These 25 T cell receptor beta chains originate from one sample sequenced in a study of blood T cells in healthy people across ages. For the second PCR, which ran for 7 to 11 cycles, a sample-barcoded 5' primer and a J-beta primer mix were used. From the 5' RACE reads, TCRdb called clonotypes with MiXCR, one entry per CDR3 protein. This sample has approximately 800,000 distinct CDR3 sequences, with roughly three fifths found just once. Sequences were obtained from blood. These receptors all stem from a man aged 40-49 years in good health.

There are a few counts of this clonotype. The gene calls are TRBV13 and TRBJ2-1, with D possibly being TRBD2 (6 bases). The germline V gene has CDR1 PRHDT and CDR2 FYEKMQ (reference sequence). This CDR3 is built from 17 residues. The V end lost 2 bases, the J end lost 7 bases, and 21 bases lay between the germline ends. The CDR3 DNA is TGTGCCAGCAGCTTATTCTTTGAGGGAGGCGCTTCGAATGAGCAGTTCTTC. Translation gives CASSLFFEGGASNEQFF. Together with reference TRBV13 and TRBJ2-1, the CDR3 gives the full variable domain: AAGVIQSPRHLIKEKRETATLKCYPIPRHDTVYWYQQGPGQDPQFLISFYEKMQSDKGSIPDRFSAQQFSDYHSELNMSSLELGDSALYFCASSLFFEGGASNEQFFGPGTRLTVL.

The J gene is TRBJ1-5, the V gene TRBV28; 8 positions agree with TRBD1. CDR1 is MDHEN and CDR2 is SYDVKM in the germline V gene. The CDR3 is made up of 14 amino acids. Trimming removed 4 bases from V and 5 bases from J; junction bases left unmatched: 4. In nucleotides, the CDR3 is TGTGCCAGCAGTTCCATACAGGGGGATCAGCCCCAGCATTTT. Translated, it gives CASSSIQGDQPQHF.

DNA of the CDR3: TGTGCCAGCAGCCCAAGATCCCCGGGACTAGCGGTAGGAGGCACAGATACGCAGTATTTT. Translation gives CASSPRSPGLAVGGTDTQYF. J is TRBJ2-3 and V is TRBV7-3, with 11 bases fitting TRBD2. V lost 5 bases to trimming and J lost 1 base; unmatched junction nucleotides: 17. Per the germline V gene, CDR1 is SGHTA and CDR2 is FQGTGA. The CDR3 has 20 residues.

The CDR3: CASSQTDRSNEKLFF. Here the CDR3 DNA reads TGTGCCAGTAGCCAAACCGACAGATCCAATGAAAAACTGTTTTTT. V usage is TRBV19 and J usage is TRBJ1-4, with D possibly TRBD1 on 5 matching bases. This CDR3 has 15 amino acids. The germline CDR1 and CDR2 sequences are LNHDA and SQIVND (reference sequence). Trimming took off 6 bases at V and 5 bases at J, with 16 bases between the two ends.

The chain employs TRBV7-9 and TRBJ1-5; no firm D call. This CDR3 has 13 residues. With 2 bases removed from V and 7 bases from J, the gap between germline ends came to 9 bases. The germline gives CDR1 SEHNR, CDR2 FQNEAQ (reference sequence). DNA of the CDR3: TGTGCCAGCAGCTTATCCAACGAACAGCCCCAGCATTTT. It codes for CASSLSNEQPQHF.

This clonotype was recorded only once. J is TRBJ2-5 and V is TRBV12-5; no firm D call. The assigned J gene may be wrong: the sequence end matches TRBJ2-7 better. Germline CDR1 reads LGHNT; CDR2 reads FRNRAP. There are 11 residues in the CDR3. CDR3 protein: CASGLSLEQYF. The DNA of the CDR3 is TGTGCTAGTGGTTTAAGTCTCGAGCAGTACTTC.

The V call is TRBV20-1, the J call TRBJ2-5, with D perhaps being TRBD1 or TRBD2 (5 bases each). The CDR3 has 16 residues. With 0 bases removed from V and 7 bases from J, the gap between germline ends came to 21 bases. Germline CDR1 DFQATT, CDR2 SNEGSKA (reference sequence). In nucleotides, the CDR3 is TGCAGTGCTAGAGATGTGGGGGACCCTTCATCTGGGACCCAGTACTTC. Translation: CSARDVGDPSSGTQYF.

This clonotype was seen more than once but under ten times. This chain uses TRBV28 with TRBJ2-5; maybe TRBD1 (6 bases). The CDR3 sequence is 22 residues long. The germline V gene has CDR1 MDHEN and CDR2 SYDVKM. V was trimmed by 3 bases and J by 5 bases, leaving 37 bases between them. The CDR3 sequence: CASSLVTEIRLDKGVSSETQYF. DNA for the CDR3: TGTGCCAGCAGTTTGGTCACGGAAATAAGACTTGACAAGGGGGTTTCTTCGGAGACCCAGTACTTC.

The rearrangement links TRBV9 to TRBJ1-1; D is ambiguous. CDR1 is SGDLS and CDR2 is YYNGEE in the germline V gene. CDR3 length equals 14 residues. Trimming removed 1 base at V and 5 bases at J, with 12 bases between. CDR3 DNA sequence: TGTGCCAGCAGCGTAACGGACTGGGGAACTGAAGCTTTCTTT. Residues: CASSVTDWGTEAFF.

The V and J genes are TRBV28 and TRBJ1-2, with 7 bases matching TRBD1. Trimming cost V 5 bases and J 4 bases; bases outside gene matches: 19. The CDR3 length is 18 residues. CDR1 is MDHEN and CDR2 is SYDVKM in the germline V gene. The CDR3 DNA follows: TGTGCCAGCAGTACTGATTTACCGGGACAGTCCTTTTCCTATGGCTACACCTTC. Protein product: CASSTDLPGQSFSYGYTF.

The chain has TRBV7-6 and TRBJ1-5; D uncertain. Germline V gives CDR1 SGHVS, CDR2 FNYEAQ. V lost 4 bases and J lost 4, with 14 bases in between. The CDR3 is made up of 15 amino acids. The CDR3 DNA sequence: TGTGCCAGCAGCTCATCGGGTCTAGGGAATCAGCCCCAGCATTTT. It translates to CASSSSGLGNQPQHF. Full variable domain (missing parts from reference TRBV7-6 and TRBJ1-5): GAGVSQSPRYKVTKRGQDVALRCDPISGHVSLYWYRQALGQGPEFLTYFNYEAQQDKSGLPNDRFSAERPEGSISTLTIQRTEQRDSAMYRCASSSSGLGNQPQHFGDGTRLSIL.

The V and J genes are TRBV9 and TRBJ2-6; D remains ambiguous. V was shortened by 6 bases and J by 2 bases, with 6 bases between the two germline ends. Looked up from germline, CDR1 is SGDLS and CDR2 is YYNGEE. This CDR3 spans 13 amino acids. This chain's CDR3 is CASTAAGANVLTF. The DNA for the CDR3 is TGTGCCAGCACCGCGGCTGGGGCCAACGTCCTGACTTTC. The variable domain in full, completed from reference TRBV9 and TRBJ2-6, reads DSGVTQTPKHLITATGQRVTLRCSPRSGDLSVYWYQQSLDQGLQFLIQYYNGEERAKGNILERFSAQQFPDLHSELNLSSLELGDSALYFCASTAAGANVLTFGAGSRLTVL.

The rearrangement links TRBV28 to TRBJ1-1; D is perhaps TRBD1 (5 bases). Germline assignment: CDR1 MDHEN and CDR2 SYDVKM. The CDR3 covers 14 residues. Trimming stripped 2 bases from V and 6 bases from J, with 13 bases between. The CDR3, as DNA: TGTGCCAGCAGTTTAGCCCCAGGGAGGCCTGAAGCTTTCTTT. Protein sequence: CASSLAPGRPEAFF.

This chain connects TRBV12-3 or TRBV12-4 to TRBJ2-3; TRBD2 agrees at 11 bases. The J call may be incorrect, as the DNA end agrees better with TRBJ2-7. The CDR3 is made up of 14 amino acids. This CDR3 is CASTISGRADTQYF. CDR3 DNA: TGTGCCAGCACGATTAGCGGGAGGGCAGATACGCAGTACTTC.

The J gene is TRBJ2-3, the V gene TRBV20-1; 10 positions match TRBD1. Germline-derived CDR1 and CDR2 are DFQATT and SNEGSKA (reference sequence). This CDR3 has 15 residues. The trim removed 6 bases at V and 2 bases at J, leaving 8 bases unmatched. The DNA of the CDR3 is TGCAGTGCCTACGGGACAGGGGAGAACACAGATACGCAGTATTTT. The encoded protein is CSAYGTGENTDTQYF.

This clonotype was seen a handful of times. The chain uses TRBV12-3 or TRBV12-4 and TRBJ2-2; possibly TRBD2 for D (6 bases). CDR3 length: 14 amino acids. V lost 7 bases and J 1 base, leaving 10 bases between the germline ends. CDR3 sequence reads: CASTPGGNTGELFF. The CDR3, as DNA: TGTGCCAGCACCCCCGGGGGGAACACCGGGGAGCTGTTTTTT.

CDR3 loop: CSARVEEAGLAQGTQYF. The CDR3 region has the DNA TGCAGTGCTAGAGTAGAGGAGGCCGGACTAGCCCAGGGTACGCAGTATTTT. The V gene is TRBV20-1, the J gene TRBJ2-3, with 8 bases fitting TRBD2. V was pared by 1 base and J by 8 bases, with 17 bases of the junction left unmatched. This CDR3 spans 17 amino acids. Germline values: CDR1 DFQATT, CDR2 SNEGSKA (reference sequence).

The chain couples TRBV7-9 to TRBJ1-2; D perhaps matches TRBD1 (5 bases). The CDR3 totals 12 residues. With 3 bases removed from V and 6 bases from J, the gap between germline ends came to 8 bases. Germline V gives CDR1 SEHNR, CDR2 FQNEAQ (reference sequence). The CDR3 DNA is TGTGCCAGCAGCTTGGGGCACGATGGCTACACCTTC. This codes for CASSLGHDGYTF. Based on the CDR3 plus reference TRBV7-9 and TRBJ1-2, the full variable domain is DTGVSQNPRHKITKRGQNVTFRCDPISEHNRLYWYRQTLGQGPEFLTYFQNEAQLEKSRLLSDRFSAERPKGSFSTLEIQRTEQGDSAMYLCASSLGHDGYTFGSGTRLTVV.

A word on this clonotype: A junction end diverges from the germline sequence, so it may reflect a read error. The chain employs TRBV13 and TRBJ2-7, with 8 bases fitting TRBD1. CDR3 length equals 13 residues. CDR1 and CDR2 (germline): PRHDT, FYEKMQ (reference sequence). The CDR3 nucleotides are TGTGCCAGCAGCTTGCAGGGGGCGTACGAGCGGTACTTC. It encodes CASSLQGAYERYF.

This rearrangement joins TRBV4-3 to TRBJ2-3; perhaps D is TRBD1 or TRBD2 (6 bases each). Germline V gives CDR1 LGHNA, CDR2 YSLEER. This CDR3 has 16 amino acids. Trimming left V 2 bases short and J 3 bases short, with 15 bases between. CDR3 amino acids: CASSQNVGGLTDTQYF. Here the CDR3 DNA reads TGCGCCAGCAGCCAAAATGTCGGGGGCTTAACAGATACGCAGTATTTT.

The chain joins TRBV27 to TRBJ2-5; D gene uncertain. V was clipped by 5 bases and J by 5 bases, with 15 bases between them. The CDR3 is made up of 14 amino acids. Germline-derived CDR1 and CDR2 are MNHEY and SMNVEV (reference sequence). DNA of the CDR3: TGTGCCAGCAGTCTCAGGTTACAAGGGGAGACCCAGTACTTC. Translating it yields CASSLRLQGETQYF.

This chain uses TRBV9 with TRBJ2-6, with D possibly TRBD1 on 5 matching bases. The germline CDR1 and CDR2 sequences are SGDLS and YYNGEE. The CDR3 runs 14 residues. Trimming shortened V by 4 bases and J by 10 bases, and 15 bases separated the two germline ends. The CDR3 region has the DNA TGTGCCAGCAGCTCCAGAAAGGGGAAAAACGTCCTGACTTTC. This encodes CASSSRKGKNVLTF.

Many counts were recorded for this clonotype. V gene TRBV29-1 combines with J gene TRBJ1-2; D is undetermined. CDR3 length: 13 residues. Trimming pared 3 bases from V and 7 bases from J, leaving 15 bases between. CDR1 SQVTM and CDR2 ANQGSEA come from the germline V gene. This chain's CDR3 is CSVEFAVRGGYTF. The CDR3 DNA sequence: TGCAGCGTTGAGTTTGCGGTACGCGGTGGCTACACCTTC.

In regard to this clonotype: A much bigger clone sits one base away, suggesting this may be a read error. J is TRBJ2-3 and V is TRBV27, with 8 bases that match TRBD2. Germline V gene lookup returns CDR1 MNHEY and CDR2 SMNVEV (reference sequence). The CDR3 length is 14 residues. With 7 bases clipped from V and 2 bases from J, the junction kept 5 bases outside the gene matches. The CDR3 DNA is TGTGCCAGCACCTCGGGGGGGGTCACAGATACGCAGTATTTT. Its protein product is CASTSGGVTDTQYF.

V is TRBV4-2 and J is TRBJ2-5, with 7 bases fitting TRBD2. Germline CDR1 is LGHNA and CDR2 is YNFKEQ. This CDR3 contains 15 residues. After removal of 0 bases from V and 1 base from J, the junction contained 2 bases not matched to a gene. The CDR3 region is CASSQETSSQETQYF. CDR3 in DNA: TGTGCCAGCAGCCAAGAGACTAGCAGCCAAGAGACCCAGTACTTC.